The sequence of this TCR beta chain was determined in a study of vaccination and CD4 T cells after COVID-19. Trimming shortened V by 3 bases and J by 3 bases, and 12 bases separated the two germline ends. This CDR3 is built from 15 residues. Germline V gives CDR1 LNHNV, CDR2 YYDKDF (reference sequence). Comments on this clonotype: The target antigen is unknown.

Treatment described: roughly ten-day PBMC culture with coronavirus spike peptide pools or control peptides (ViraFEST assay). Replacement of half the medium with fresh IL-2 medium took place on days 3 and 7. At the Johns Hopkins FTIC core, DNA taken from cultured CD4+ T cells was sequenced by way of the Oncomine TCR Beta short-read assay. Genomic DNA was drawn out of CD4+ T cells grown in culture. Each CDR3 protein is one row after TCRdb ran MiXCR on the PCR reads. The sample holds approximately 12,000 distinct CDR3 sequences; roughly two thirds are singletons and the top ten take approximately 24%. This clonotype was obtained from a human donor who had recovered from COVID-19. This chain links TRBV15 with TRBJ1-3, with unresolved D. This material consisted of CD4+ T cells from blood, cultured in vitro, taken before SARS-CoV-2 vaccination. The CDR3 bases are TGTGCCACCAGCAGTGTAGGCAGTTATGGAAACACCATATATTTT. Translated: CATSSVGSYGNTIYF.